This T cell receptor (beta chain) was profiled in a study of T cells in Graves' hyperthyroidism and ophthalmopathy. This clonotype was detected only a few times. The TCR beta CDR3 regions underwent amplification using RNA transcripts as the source. The study used the HTBI primer set for a first-round RT-PCR of the TCR CDR3. One entry per CDR3 protein, called by TCRdb with MiXCR from the multiplex PCR reads. The sample has around 800,000 distinct CDR3 sequences, over 35% seen once. The CDR3 length is 14 residues. With 2 bases removed from V and 0 bases from J, the gap between germline ends came to 5 bases. Germline V lookup: CDR1 SGHRS, CDR2 YFSETQ.

The sequenced sample was blood. The chain uses TRBV5-1 and TRBJ1-4; D ambiguous. This sequence was found in a man between 18 and 29 years old with Graves' hyperthyroidism. The chain's CDR3 is CASSFDATNEKLFF. The DNA of the CDR3 is TGCGCCAGCAGCTTTGATGCAACTAATGAAAAACTGTTTTTT.